One and the same sample provided the 13 T cell receptor beta chains below, sequenced in a study of blood T cells in healthy people across ages. It was with a sample-barcoded 5' primer and a J-beta primer mix that a second PCR of about 6 to 11 cycles was run. TCRdb recomputed calls from the 5' RACE reads with MiXCR, one row per CDR3 protein. The table shows roughly 800,000 distinct CDR3 sequences, with more than 45% occurring only once. The sequenced material came from blood. The receptors were gathered from a man aged 25-45 years in good health.

The chain couples TRBV7-9 to TRBJ1-2; unclear D gene. The CDR3 totals 16 residues. Between the trimmed V and J ends, which lost 2 bases and 8 bases, there was a span of 21 bases. Germline-derived CDR1 and CDR2 are SEHNR and FQNEAQ (reference sequence). The CDR3 sequence is CASSLTSPEGGGGYTF. In nucleotides, the CDR3 is TGTGCCAGCAGCTTAACATCGCCGGAAGGAGGTGGAGGCTACACCTTC.

The V gene is TRBV3-1, the J gene TRBJ2-5; 10 nucleotides align to TRBD1. V trimming: 2 bases; J trimming: 5 bases; junction bases outside the gene matches: 8. CDR1 is LGHDT, CDR2 YNNKEL, per germline (reference sequence). The CDR3 is 16 amino acids. The CDR3 DNA reads TGTGCCAGCAGCCAAACGCGGACAGGGGGAACGGAGACCCAGTACTTC. It codes for CASSQTRTGGTETQYF.

In nucleotides, the CDR3 is TGCAGCGTGCGAGGGGCGCGCTTGACCCGTGAGCAGTTCTTC. Amino acid sequence: CSVRGARLTREQFF. V usage is TRBV29-1 and J usage is TRBJ2-1, with D perhaps being TRBD1 or TRBD2 (5 bases each). This CDR3 spans 14 amino acids. Germline assignment: CDR1 SQVTM and CDR2 ANQGSEA. V was clipped by 6 bases and J by 9 bases, with 21 bases between them.

As to this clonotype: Sequence at one end of the junction differs from germline and may be a read error. This chain joins TRBV4-2 and TRBJ2-1, with 8 bases fitting TRBD2. The CDR3 runs to 16 residues. Per germline, CDR1 LGHNA and CDR2 YNFKEQ. CDR3 in DNA: TGTGCCAGCAGCCCCAGGGGTACTAGCGGAAACAATGAGCAGTTCTTT. Translated: CASSPRGTSGNNEQFF.

The rearrangement uses TRBV2 and TRBJ2-5; D possibly uses TRBD1 or TRBD2 (5 bases each). V was shortened by 0 bases and J by 3 bases, with 14 bases between the two germline ends. The length of the CDR3 is 16 residues. Germline loops: CDR1 SNHLY, CDR2 FYNNEI. CDR3 protein: CASSEASWDPEETQYF. The CDR3, as DNA: TGTGCCAGCAGTGAAGCCTCCTGGGACCCTGAAGAGACCCAGTACTTC.

The chain carries TRBV24-1 and TRBJ2-3; 7 bases fit TRBD2. CDR1 KGHDR and CDR2 SFDVKD come from the germline V gene. The CDR3 covers 16 residues. V shed 5 bases, J shed 0 bases, and the junction held 7 bases outside the gene matches. The CDR3 DNA reads TGTGCCACCAGTGCCGGGGGGACTCCTAGCACAGATACGCAGTATTTT. Encoded protein: CATSAGGTPSTDTQYF.

The chain carries TRBV20-1 and TRBJ1-2; a weak D match, TRBD1 (6 bases). This CDR3 spans 12 amino acids. Per germline, CDR1 DFQATT and CDR2 SNEGSKA (reference sequence). The V gene lost 7 bases and the J gene lost 4 bases, with 13 bases spanning the gap. CDR3 coding DNA: TGCAGTGTAGACAGGACATCCTATGGCTACACCTTC. Translating it yields CSVDRTSYGYTF.

The chain employs TRBV20-1 and TRBJ1-1; tentative D call: TRBD1 (6 bases). The CDR3 length is 15 residues. Trimming stripped 1 base from V and 1 base from J, with 13 bases between. Germline V gene lookup returns CDR1 DFQATT and CDR2 SNEGSKA (reference sequence). Here the CDR3 DNA reads TGCAGTGCTAGAGGCCACAGGGAGGCGAACACTGAAGCTTTCTTT. Residues: CSARGHREANTEAFF.

This chain joins TRBV4-3 and TRBJ1-2; D is undetermined. The V gene lost 0 bases and the J gene lost 3 bases, with 11 bases spanning the gap. Germline V CDR1 and CDR2: LGHNA, YSLEER. This CDR3 is built from 15 residues. CDR3 nucleotide sequence: TGCGCCAGCAGCCAAGAAGCAAGGGATCACTATGGCTACACCTTC. As protein: CASSQEARDHYGYTF.

This clonotype has only one observation. The junction departs from the called germline gene at one end, perhaps through a read error. The V gene is TRBV7-2, the J gene TRBJ2-6; TRBD1 is a possible D gene (5 bases). Germline-derived CDR1 and CDR2 are SGHTA and FQGNSA. The CDR3 consists of 16 residues. The DNA for the CDR3 is TGTGCCAGCAGCTCCGCTGTTAGGTCTGGGGCCAACGTCCCGACTTTC. It is translated as CASSSAVRSGANVPTF.

This clonotype was seen only a few times. The chain recombines TRBV10-3 with TRBJ2-4, with no clear D. V gave up 3 bases and J gave up 8 bases, with 5 bases separating them. CDR3 length equals 11 residues. Germline V gives CDR1 ENHRY, CDR2 SYGVKD. CDR3 sequence: CAISDLDIQYF. The CDR3 DNA reads as TGTGCCATCAGTGACTTAGACATTCAGTACTTC.

This clonotype was seen more than once but under ten times. The chain has TRBV4-2 and TRBJ2-6; TRBD1 aligns across 7 bases. Trimming at V came to 0 bases and at J to 0 bases, leaving 11 bases not matched to a gene. The CDR3 runs 20 residues. CDR1 and CDR2 from the germline V gene are LGHNA and YNFKEQ. The chain's CDR3 is CASSQDLYGTASSGANVLTF. CDR3 DNA sequence: TGTGCCAGCAGCCAAGATCTATATGGGACAGCAAGCTCTGGGGCCAACGTCCTGACTTTC.

This clonotype was counted at least ten times. This chain connects TRBV20-1 to TRBJ2-7, with TRBD1 as a possible D gene (8 bases). V lost 6 bases, J lost 0 bases, and 21 bases lay in between. Germline lookup yields CDR1 DFQATT and CDR2 SNEGSKA (reference sequence). The length of the CDR3 is 16 residues. CDR3 region: CSAGGPNRGGSYEQYF. The CDR3 bases are TGCAGTGCCGGCGGGCCTAACAGGGGGGGCTCCTACGAGCAGTACTTC.